This section outlines one TCR beta chain sequence together with its context. Its antigen remains unknown. Generated by immunoSEQ multiplex PCR, the TCRdb table keeps only in-frame clones and is missing some. The data contain 130,000 or so clones, around 90% of them seen just once; the ten biggest clones take up about 0.16%. This specimen comes from a study of graft-versus-host responses after intestinal transplantation. The wider study: Anti-thymocyte globulin induction was given to all recipients, followed by tacrolimus and steroids for about 3 years.

General observations from the study: Early post-transplant HvG declines showed an association with peak circulating GvH clone levels.

The CDR3 has 14 amino acids. Germline V gene lookup returns CDR1 SGDLS and CDR2 YYNGEE. Deletions cut 0 bases from V and 9 bases from J, with 14 bases between. The chain carries TRBV9 and TRBJ2-3, with D possibly being TRBD1 (6 bases). This clonotype originated in a human donor who received an intestinal transplant. The sample in question was unstimulated CD4+ T cells sorted from spleen or lymph node cells, obtained before intestinal transplant. The CDR3 nucleotides are TGTGCCAGCAGCGTAGGGGTGGGGGCTGTAACGCAGTATTTT. Translated, it gives CASSVGVGAVTQYF.